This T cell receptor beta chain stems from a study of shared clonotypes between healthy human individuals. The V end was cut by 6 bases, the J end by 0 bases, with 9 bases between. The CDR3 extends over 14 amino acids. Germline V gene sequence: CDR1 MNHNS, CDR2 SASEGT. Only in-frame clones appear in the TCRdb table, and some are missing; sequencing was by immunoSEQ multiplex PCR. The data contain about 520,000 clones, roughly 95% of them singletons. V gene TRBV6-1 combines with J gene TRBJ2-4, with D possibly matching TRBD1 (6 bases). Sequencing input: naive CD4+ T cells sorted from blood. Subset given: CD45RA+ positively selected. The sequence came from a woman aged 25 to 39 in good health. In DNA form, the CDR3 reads TGTGCCAGCAGGAGGGACATAGCCAAAAACATTCAGTACTTC. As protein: CASRRDIAKNIQYF.